Below are 29 T cell receptor beta chains sequenced from a single sample in a study of regulatory T cells in long-lasting Graves disease. Arm-PCR with iRepertoire HTBI primers amplified the CDR3 regions for these TCR beta libraries. TCRdb analysed the multiplex PCR reads with MiXCR anew, one entry per CDR3 protein. The sample has around 400,000 distinct CDR3 sequences; around a fifth are singletons. Specified time point: persistent/refractory GD, antithyroid drugs over 5 years with positive TRAb. Isolated PBMC RNA provided the starting material for the TCR library. Specimen: peripheral blood mononuclear cells (PBMCs), collected when the disease was refractory, from a patient treated with antithyroid drugs. These receptors originate from a female donor with Graves disease.

The rearrangement joins TRBV15 to TRBJ1-4; D may be TRBD1 (6 bases). The germline CDR1 and CDR2 sequences are LNHNV and YYDKDF (reference sequence). The length of the CDR3 is 16 residues. V was cut by 4 bases and J by 4 bases, with 16 bases left in between. DNA of the CDR3: TGTGCCACCAGCAAAACCAGGGGCCGACTTAATGAAAAACTGTTTTTT. This codes for CATSKTRGRLNEKLFF.

In its sample, this clonotype was seen many times. The chain links TRBV3-1 to TRBJ2-7, with 11 bases matching TRBD2. Losses at the gene ends were 8 bases for V and 7 bases for J; bases not matched to a gene: 7. Germline V CDR1 and CDR2: LGHDT, YNNKEL (reference sequence). The CDR3 has 13 residues. The CDR3 DNA reads TGTGCCAGCCGGGGACTAGCGGAGGTTGAGCAGTACTTC. It yields the protein CASRGLAEVEQYF.

This clonotype showed up many times. The V and J genes are TRBV28 and TRBJ2-2; 10 nucleotides agree with TRBD1. Germline CDR1 reads MDHEN; CDR2 reads SYDVKM. V trimming: 6 bases; J trimming: 3 bases; junction bases outside the gene matches: 16. This CDR3 comprises 19 residues. CDR3 loop: CASSLGFVLGQGDTGELFF. The CDR3 coding sequence is TGTGCCAGCAGCCTTGGGTTCGTGTTAGGACAGGGGGACACCGGGGAGCTGTTTTTT.

Regarding this clonotype: Since a much larger clone is just one base distant, this may be a read error. V gene TRBV27 combines with J gene TRBJ1-5; D might be TRBD1 (6 bases). The CDR3 loop spans 14 amino acids. Germline lookup yields CDR1 MNHEY and CDR2 SMNVEV (reference sequence). The V gene lost 5 bases and the J gene lost 9 bases, with 17 bases spanning the gap. CDR3 loop: CASSLFRGNMPQHF. The DNA of the CDR3 is TGTGCCAGCAGTCTTTTCAGGGGAAATATGCCCCAGCATTTT.

The rearrangement links TRBV29-1 to TRBJ2-2; D unclear. The V end lost 0 bases, the J end lost 9 bases, and 14 bases lay between the germline ends. In germline, CDR1 is SQVTM, CDR2 ANQGSEA. The length of the CDR3 is 14 residues. The CDR3 spells CSVEDPYSRRELFF. CDR3 DNA: TGCAGCGTTGAAGATCCCTACTCACGCCGGGAGCTGTTTTTT.

This chain connects TRBV10-2 to TRBJ1-2, with D uncertain. The V gene's germline CDR1 is WSHSY and CDR2 SAAADI. The CDR3 extends over 12 amino acids. The V gene lost 4 bases and the J gene lost 8 bases, with 11 bases spanning the gap. The CDR3 here is CASSVDGVGYTF. Written as DNA, the CDR3 is TGCGCCAGCAGTGTAGATGGGGTGGGCTACACCTTC.

The rearrangement uses TRBV28 and TRBJ1-5; D uncertain. This CDR3 contains 17 residues. Trimming cost V 3 bases and J 2 bases, with 17 bases left between them. Germline-derived CDR1 and CDR2 are MDHEN and SYDVKM. This CDR3 is CASSLWKIAEGNQPQHF. As DNA, the CDR3 is TGTGCCAGCAGTTTGTGGAAGATCGCAGAGGGCAATCAGCCCCAGCATTTT.

This clonotype was observed a few times. V usage is TRBV29-1 and J usage is TRBJ2-7, with D unclear. CDR1 and CDR2 (germline): SQVTM, ANQGSEA. The V gene lost 6 bases and the J gene lost 2 bases, with 17 bases spanning the gap. This CDR3 is 14 amino acids long. The CDR3 DNA reads as TGCAGCGTAAGCGACCGACTCAATACCTACGAGCAGTACTTC. Translation: CSVSDRLNTYEQYF.

This clonotype showed up just a few times. This chain uses TRBV3-1 with TRBJ1-2, with 8 bases aligning to TRBD1. Germline V lookup: CDR1 LGHDT, CDR2 YNNKEL (reference sequence). The CDR3 has 15 residues. J lost 4 bases, V lost 0 bases, and 4 bases had no gene match. The CDR3 bases are TGTGCCAGCAGCCAAGATAGTACAGGGGGCTATGGCTACACCTTC. It translates to CASSQDSTGGYGYTF.

This clonotype has just a few counts. The rearrangement uses TRBV9 and TRBJ2-7; the D gene could be TRBD1 or TRBD2 (5 bases each). V was cut by 2 bases and J by 3 bases, with 12 bases left in between. The CDR3 length is 14 residues. Germline V gene sequence: CDR1 SGDLS, CDR2 YYNGEE. In nucleotides, the CDR3 is TGTGCCAGCAGCGTGACCGGGACGATCTACGAGCAGTACTTC. Protein product: CASSVTGTIYEQYF.

This clonotype was seen ten or more times. The chain is built from TRBV29-1 and TRBJ1-1; the D gene is possibly TRBD1 (5 bases). This CDR3 contains 13 residues. Trimming shortened V by 3 bases and J by 0 bases, and 8 bases separated the two germline ends. In germline, CDR1 is SQVTM, CDR2 ANQGSEA. CDR3 in amino acids: CSVERGLNTEAFF. The CDR3 DNA is TGCAGCGTTGAGCGGGGGTTGAACACTGAAGCTTTCTTT.

As to this clonotype: A much larger clone differs from this one at a single base, so this may be a read error. J is TRBJ1-1 and V is TRBV12-3 or TRBV12-4, with D possibly being TRBD1 (5 bases). Trimming pared 9 bases from V and 2 bases from J, leaving 22 bases between. This CDR3 region has 16 residues. CDR3 nucleotides: TGTGCCAGTCTCGGGGGGACGGGGGGAGGAAACACTGAAGCTTTCTTT. It yields the protein CASLGGTGGGNTEAFF.

With respect to this clonotype: A single base separates this from a much larger clone, so it may be a read error. The rearrangement links TRBV6-2 or TRBV6-3 to TRBJ2-5; 7 bases line up with TRBD1. The germline CDR1 and CDR2 sequences are MNHEY and SVGEGT. This CDR3 comprises 15 residues. CDR3 sequence reads: CASSYRAGTEEAQYF. The CDR3 bases are TGTGCCAGCAGTTACAGGGCCGGGACAGAAGAGGCCCAGTACTTC.

This chain joins TRBV28 and TRBJ1-1; D is uncertain. Germline CDR1 MDHEN, CDR2 SYDVKM. Trimming took 5 bases from V and 10 from J, leaving 14 bases between them. The CDR3 extends over 12 amino acids. The CDR3 DNA reads TGTGCCAGCAGTCCCCGATCGGCAAGAGCTTTCTTT. This encodes CASSPRSARAFF. Variable domain in full (rest from reference TRBV28 and TRBJ1-1): DVKVTQSSRYLVKRTGEKVFLECVQDMDHENMFWYRQDPGLGLRLIYFSYDVKMKEKGDIPEGYSVSREKKERFSLILESASTNQTSMYLCASSPRSARAFFGQGTRLTVV.

The rearrangement joins TRBV5-1 to TRBJ1-2, with 9 bases identical to TRBD1. The ends lost 3 bases at V and 2 bases at J; junction bases unmatched: 5. This CDR3 region has 15 residues. The germline V gene has CDR1 SGHRS and CDR2 YFSETQ. CDR3 in DNA: TGCGCCAGCAGCTGGGGACAGGGCCAGAACTATGGCTACACCTTC. Encoded protein: CASSWGQGQNYGYTF. Combining the CDR3 with reference TRBV5-1 and TRBJ1-2 gives the whole variable domain KAGVTQTPRYLIKTRGQQVTLSCSPISGHRSVSWYQQTPGQGLQFLFEYFSETQRNKGNFPGRFSGRQFSNSRSEMNVSTLELGDSALYLCASSWGQGQNYGYTFGSGTRLTVV.

This clonotype occurred a few times. The CDR3: CASQPSLAGGSYEQYF. In DNA, the CDR3 is TGTGCCAGTCAACCCAGTCTAGCGGGAGGGTCCTACGAGCAGTACTTC. The V call is TRBV6-1, the J call TRBJ2-7, with 12 nucleotides matching TRBD2. From germline, CDR1 is MNHNS and CDR2 SASEGT. The junction had 10 bases not matched to a gene; V was cut back by 9 bases and J by 1 base. CDR3 length: 16 amino acids.

This clonotype has a handful of counts. The genes are TRBV3-1 and TRBJ2-7; no reliable D call. The CDR3 has 14 residues. CDR1 is LGHDT, CDR2 YNNKEL, per germline (reference sequence). Trimming pared 0 bases from V and 2 bases from J, leaving 8 bases between. The CDR3 spells CASSQDSEAYEQYF. The CDR3 coding sequence is TGTGCCAGCAGCCAAGATTCCGAAGCCTACGAGCAGTACTTC.

The rearrangement links TRBV2 to TRBJ2-1, with 13 nucleotides matching TRBD2. V lost 5 bases, J lost 8 bases, and 9 bases stayed unmatched. Germline values: CDR1 SNHLY, CDR2 FYNNEI. This CDR3 is built from 16 residues. The CDR3 loop reads CASSSGLAGVAYEQFF. CDR3 bases: TGTGCCAGCAGTTCAGGACTAGCGGGAGTAGCGTATGAGCAGTTCTTC.

This clonotype was recorded a few times. CDR3 sequence: CASSLRPQSVAGVGSGELFF. CDR3 bases: TGTGCCAGCAGCTTAAGGCCTCAGTCCGTAGCGGGAGTAGGCTCCGGGGAGCTGTTTTTT. The V call is TRBV11-1, the J call TRBJ2-2, with 9 bases matching TRBD2. Germline CDR1 reads SGHAT; CDR2 reads FQDESV (reference sequence). The CDR3 sequence is 20 residues long. The V segment lost 2 bases and the J segment 6 bases; nucleotides outside the gene matches: 19.

The sample holds many counts of this clonotype. The chain couples TRBV20-1 to TRBJ1-1; unclear D gene. The CDR3 runs to 10 residues. Germline assignment: CDR1 DFQATT and CDR2 SNEGSKA (reference sequence). As DNA, the CDR3 is TGCAGCGTCCGGTGGGTAGAAGCTTTCTTT. It codes for CSVRWVEAFF.

V usage is TRBV18 and J usage is TRBJ2-1; D may be TRBD1 (6 bases). Trimming removed 3 bases from V and 8 bases from J, with 14 bases in between. The germline V gene encodes CDR1 KGHSH and CDR2 LQKENI. This CDR3 has 14 residues. This CDR3 reads CASSPPGAPHEQFF. CDR3 sequence (DNA): TGTGCCAGCTCACCCCCAGGGGCTCCTCATGAGCAGTTCTTC.

The rearrangement joins TRBV11-2 to TRBJ2-3; D is uncertain. Trimming left V 1 base short and J 4 bases short, with 9 bases between. CDR1 is SGHAT and CDR2 is FQNNGV in the germline V gene. The CDR3 loop spans 14 amino acids. CDR3 bases: TGTGCCAGCAGCTTAGGGCGGAACGCAGATACGCAGTATTTT. Protein product: CASSLGRNADTQYF.

The sample holds many counts of this clonotype. The rearrangement links TRBV3-1 to TRBJ2-5, with 12 bases matching TRBD2. CDR3 length: 19 amino acids. J was trimmed by 5 bases and V by 0 bases; bases with no gene match: 13. Germline V CDR1 and CDR2: LGHDT, YNNKEL (reference sequence). Written as DNA, the CDR3 is TGTGCCAGCAGCCAAGAACCCTGGACTAGCGGGATTTTGGTGGAGACCCAGTACTTC. Amino acid sequence: CASSQEPWTSGILVETQYF.

In DNA form, the CDR3 reads TGCAGCGTTCGGGGGAACAGGAGTCCCTACGAGCAGTACTTC. It specifies CSVRGNRSPYEQYF. The J gene is TRBJ2-7, the V gene TRBV29-1; the D gene is possibly TRBD2 (6 bases). The germline CDR1 and CDR2 sequences are SQVTM and ANQGSEA. V lost 5 bases and J lost 2, with 16 bases in between. The CDR3 has 14 residues.

This clonotype was detected ten times or more. The chain joins TRBV28 to TRBJ2-7, with D tentatively TRBD2 (6 bases). The germline V and J ends were trimmed by 3 bases and 2 bases, with 23 bases remaining between them. This CDR3 is 18 amino acids long. CDR1 and CDR2 from the germline V gene are MDHEN and SYDVKM. The CDR3 DNA reads as TGTGCCAGCAGTTTCCCAAATGCTGGGACTTTGCCTCCCTACGAGCAGTACTTC. Protein product: CASSFPNAGTLPPYEQYF.

This clonotype was counted at least ten times. This CDR3 reads CASSRGGAGETQYF. The DNA of the CDR3 is TGTGCCAGCAGCAGAGGGGGCGCGGGGGAGACCCAGTACTTC. V usage is TRBV6-1 and J usage is TRBJ2-5; the D gene is possibly TRBD1 (7 bases). CDR3 length: 14 residues. The germline V gene has CDR1 MNHNS and CDR2 SASEGT. V was pared by 6 bases and J by 5 bases, with 16 bases between.

Details on this clonotype: A much larger clone is a single base away; this may be a read error. The conserved phenylalanine or tryptophan is not found at the CDR3 terminus, so this likely reflects a read error. V gene TRBV2 combines with J gene TRBJ2-7; 11 nucleotides match TRBD2. Germline V lookup: CDR1 SNHLY, CDR2 FYNNEI. The CDR3 consists of 15 residues. J was trimmed by 0 bases and V by 5 bases; bases with no gene match: 3. The CDR3 DNA reads as TGTGCCAGCAGTAAACTAGCGGGAGACTCCTACGAGCAGTACCTC. Residues: CASSKLAGDSYEQYL.

The DNA of the CDR3 is TGTGCCAGCACCCGGACTAGCGGGAGGTCCTACGAGCAGTACTTC. It yields the protein CASTRTSGRSYEQYF. The genes are TRBV11-2 and TRBJ2-7, with 14 bases matching TRBD2. CDR1 is SGHAT, CDR2 FQNNGV, per germline. Trimming cost V 7 bases and J 1 base; bases outside gene matches: 3. This CDR3 is 15 amino acids long.

A few counts support this clonotype. V and J are TRBV12-3 or TRBV12-4 and TRBJ2-1; 10 bases fit TRBD2. V dropped 9 bases and J dropped 6; count of bases not matched to a gene: 5. The CDR3 runs 13 residues. This chain's CDR3 is CASGLAAINEQFF. In DNA form, the CDR3 reads TGTGCCAGTGGACTAGCGGCAATCAATGAGCAGTTCTTC.